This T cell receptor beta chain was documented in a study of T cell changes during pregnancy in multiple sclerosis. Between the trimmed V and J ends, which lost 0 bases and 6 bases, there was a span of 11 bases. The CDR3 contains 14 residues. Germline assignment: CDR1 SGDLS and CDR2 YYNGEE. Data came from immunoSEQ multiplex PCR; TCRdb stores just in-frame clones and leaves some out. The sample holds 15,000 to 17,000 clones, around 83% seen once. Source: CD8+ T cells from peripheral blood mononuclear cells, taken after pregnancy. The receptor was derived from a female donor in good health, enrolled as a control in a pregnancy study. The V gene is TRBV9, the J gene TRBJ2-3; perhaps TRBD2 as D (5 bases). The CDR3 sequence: CASSVAGGADTQYF. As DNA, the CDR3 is TGTGCCAGCAGCGTAGCAGGAGGCGCGGATACGCAGTATTTT.